The 25 T cell receptor beta chains below were found in one sample sequenced in a study of blood T cell repertoires in COVID-19. Profiled with immunoSEQ multiplex PCR; TCRdb holds only in-frame clones, not every one. Of over 55,000 clones in the sample, over 70% were seen once. Sequenced sample: peripheral blood. Receptors originate from a man between 45 and 60 years old with active COVID-19.

The chain uses TRBV6-1 and TRBJ1-6, with D possibly being TRBD1 (5 bases). Trimming left V 1 base short and J 9 bases short, with 16 bases between. The CDR3 is made up of 16 amino acids. Germline lookup yields CDR1 MNHNS and CDR2 SASEGT. The CDR3 DNA follows: TGTGCCAGCAGTGAAGAAGCTGCAGGGTCGGGTTCACCCCTCCACTTT. Its translation is CASSEEAAGSGSPLHF.

The chain carries TRBV19 and TRBJ2-7; D is possibly TRBD1 (5 bases). Trimming pared 4 bases from V and 8 bases from J, leaving 12 bases between. CDR3 length equals 12 residues. Germline loops: CDR1 LNHDA, CDR2 SQIVND (reference sequence). CDR3 loop: CASSNRSPKQYF. Written as DNA, the CDR3 is TGTGCCAGTAGTAACAGGAGTCCCAAGCAGTACTTC. Full variable domain (outside the CDR3, taken from reference TRBV19 and TRBJ2-7): DGGITQSPKYLFRKEGQNVTLSCEQNLNHDAMYWYRQDPGQGLRLIYYSQIVNDFQKGDIAEGYSVSREKKESFPLTVTSAQKNPTAFYLCASSNRSPKQYFGPGTRLTVT.

J is TRBJ1-2 and V is TRBV6-2 or TRBV6-3, with 7 bases fitting TRBD1. V shed 5 bases, J shed 4 bases, and the junction held 7 bases outside the gene matches. CDR1 MNHEY and CDR2 SVGEGT come from the germline V gene. This CDR3 comprises 14 residues. Here the CDR3 reads CASSLDRDSYGYTF. In DNA form, the CDR3 reads TGTGCCAGCAGTCTGGACCGGGACAGCTATGGCTACACCTTC.

The rearrangement uses TRBV29-1 and TRBJ1-1; 8 positions agree with TRBD1. CDR3 length: 15 amino acids. The V gene's germline CDR1 is SQVTM and CDR2 ANQGSEA. The V segment lost 3 bases and the J segment 2 bases; nucleotides outside the gene matches: 8. Here the CDR3 DNA reads TGCAGCGTTGACGGCACAGGGGGGGTAAACACTGAAGCTTTCTTT. This encodes CSVDGTGGVNTEAFF.

V is TRBV7-2 and J is TRBJ2-7, with TRBD2 as a possible D gene (5 bases). Trimming cost V 1 base and J 5 bases, with 12 bases left between them. Germline CDR1 reads SGHTA; CDR2 reads FQGNSA. The CDR3 is 14 amino acids. The CDR3 DNA follows: TGTGCCAGCAGCTTAGAATATTCGGGGAACGAGCAGTACTTC. Residues: CASSLEYSGNEQYF.

The CDR3 DNA is TGTGCCAGCAGTCCACATTCCCACGAGCAGTACTTC. Protein: CASSPHSHEQYF. V is TRBV7-2 and J is TRBJ2-7; D not certain. The germline gives CDR1 SGHTA, CDR2 FQGNSA. The CDR3 is made up of 12 amino acids. Trimming shortened V by 6 bases and J by 5 bases, and 11 bases separated the two germline ends. Full variable domain (rest looked up from reference TRBV7-2 and TRBJ2-7): GAGVSQSPSNKVTEKGKDVELRCDPISGHTALYWYRQSLGQGLEFLIYFQGNSAPDKSGLPSDRFSAERTGGSVSTLTIQRTQQEDSAVYLCASSPHSHEQYFGPGTRLTVT.

The V and J genes are TRBV5-6 and TRBJ1-4, with 9 bases matching TRBD1. Looked up from germline, CDR1 is SGHDT and CDR2 is YYEEEE. This CDR3 contains 16 residues. Trimming cost V 4 bases and J 8 bases; bases outside gene matches: 12. Here the CDR3 DNA reads TGTGCCAGCAGCCGGCTCGCGGGACAGGGAAACGAAAAACTGTTTTTT. It encodes CASSRLAGQGNEKLFF.

The chain recombines TRBV28 with TRBJ1-1; D possibly corresponds to TRBD1 (6 bases). This CDR3 has 12 residues. The germline V gene has CDR1 MDHEN and CDR2 SYDVKM. The V end was cut by 3 bases, the J end by 11 bases, with 13 bases between. The CDR3 protein is CASSFDSRGAFF. Here the CDR3 DNA reads TGTGCCAGCAGTTTCGACAGTAGGGGGGCTTTCTTT.

The chain has TRBV18 and TRBJ2-7; 11 bases match TRBD1. The CDR3 contains 15 residues. Germline CDR1 and CDR2: KGHSH and LQKENI. With V trimmed by 3 bases and J by 1 base, 2 bases remained unmatched. CDR3 DNA: TGTGCCAGCTCACCTGGACAGGGGGCATCCTACGAGCAGTACTTC. Amino acids: CASSPGQGASYEQYF. Supplemented by reference TRBV18 and TRBJ2-7, the full variable domain reads NAGVMQNPRHLVRRRGQEARLRCSPMKGHSHVYWYRQLPEEGLKFMVYLQKENIIDESGMPKERFSAEFPKEGPSILRIQQVVRGDSAAYFCASSPGQGASYEQYFGPGTRLTVT.

The chain links TRBV6-5 to TRBJ2-7, with D possibly matching TRBD2 (5 bases). Germline CDR1 MNHEY, CDR2 SVGAGI. The V end lost 7 bases, the J end lost 0 bases, and 13 bases lay between the germline ends. CDR3 size: 14 residues. Here the CDR3 reads CASTPMLASYEQYF. DNA of the CDR3: TGTGCCAGCACCCCGATGCTAGCCTCCTACGAGCAGTACTTC.

The chain uses TRBV11-2 and TRBJ2-7; D perhaps matches TRBD1 (5 bases). From germline, CDR1 is SGHAT and CDR2 FQNNGV. V lost 5 bases to trimming and J lost 3 bases, with 17 bases between them. This CDR3 has 15 residues. The CDR3 coding sequence is TGTGCCAGCAGCGGCTTTAGGACAAGTATCTACGAGCAGTACTTC. Translating gives CASSGFRTSIYEQYF.

This clone has only one observation. The J gene is TRBJ1-3, the V gene TRBV29-1, with 9 bases fitting TRBD1. The ends lost 2 bases at V and 5 bases at J; junction bases unmatched: 7. The CDR3 length is 15 residues. Per the germline V gene, CDR1 is SQVTM and CDR2 is ANQGSEA. CDR3 protein: CSVETSGTGRNTIYF. DNA for the CDR3: TGCAGCGTTGAAACATCCGGGACAGGGCGAAACACCATATATTTT.

The chain links TRBV5-6 to TRBJ2-7; D may be TRBD1 (6 bases). The CDR3 loop spans 15 amino acids. The germline gives CDR1 SGHDT, CDR2 YYEEEE. Trimming removed 1 base at V and 1 base at J, with 12 bases between. The CDR3 DNA follows: TGTGCCAGCAGCTTGTTGACAGGCGCTTCCTACGAGCAGTACTTC. It specifies CASSLLTGASYEQYF.

The rearrangement links TRBV5-1 to TRBJ2-7, with TRBD2 matching over 11 bases. The germline gives CDR1 SGHRS, CDR2 YFSETQ. After removal of 4 bases from V and 1 base from J, the junction contained 1 base not matched to a gene. The CDR3 totals 14 residues. The CDR3 nucleotides are TGCGCCAGCAGCCCTAGCGGGGGGTCCTACGAGCAGTACTTC. Its protein is CASSPSGGSYEQYF.

The chain couples TRBV19 to TRBJ2-3, with TRBD1 matching over 8 bases. The trim removed 5 bases at V and 4 bases at J, leaving 8 bases unmatched. This CDR3 contains 15 residues. Germline loops: CDR1 LNHDA, CDR2 SQIVND (reference sequence). The CDR3 bases are TGTGCCAGTAGTGGGAACGGACAGGGAGCAGATACGCAGTATTTT. This gives the protein CASSGNGQGADTQYF.

V gene TRBV2 combines with J gene TRBJ1-5; D is unresolved. V lost 3 bases, J lost 4 bases, and 7 bases lay in between. The germline gives CDR1 SNHLY, CDR2 FYNNEI. The CDR3 covers 13 residues. CDR3 coding DNA: TGTGCCAGCAGTGATGAGGCAAATCAGCCCCAGCATTTT. Encoded protein: CASSDEANQPQHF.

This chain joins TRBV7-3 and TRBJ2-1, with 8 bases fitting TRBD2. Germline V gene lookup returns CDR1 SGHTA and CDR2 FQGTGA. J lost 5 bases, V lost 4 bases, and 16 bases had no gene match. The CDR3 length is 18 residues. Here the CDR3 DNA reads TGTGCCAGCAGCTCTAATACCCTCAGACTAGCGCGAGACAATGAGCAGTTCTTC. Translated, it gives CASSSNTLRLARDNEQFF.

This clone was detected once. The chain is built from TRBV5-6 and TRBJ1-2; no reliable D call. V was shortened by 2 bases and J by 5 bases, with 10 bases between the two germline ends. Germline V lookup: CDR1 SGHDT, CDR2 YYEEEE. The CDR3 runs to 13 residues. The CDR3 reads CASSFGQFYGYTF. The CDR3 nucleotides read TGTGCCAGCAGCTTTGGGCAGTTTTATGGCTACACCTTC. Variable domain in full (rest from reference TRBV5-6 and TRBJ1-2): DAGVTQSPTHLIKTRGQQVTLRCSPKSGHDTVSWYQQALGQGPQFIFQYYEEEERQRGNFPDRFSGHQFPNYSSELNVNALLLGDSALYLCASSFGQFYGYTFGSGTRLTVV.

The chain links TRBV28 to TRBJ1-5; 7 nucleotides match TRBD1. With 7 bases clipped from V and 1 base from J, the junction kept 4 bases outside the gene matches. The CDR3 totals 14 residues. Germline V gives CDR1 MDHEN, CDR2 SYDVKM. In DNA form, the CDR3 reads TGTGCCAGCACCCCAGGGGGGAGCAATCAGCCCCAGCATTTT. Protein product: CASTPGGSNQPQHF.

This rearrangement joins TRBV5-1 to TRBJ1-6; D is undetermined. This CDR3 has 13 amino acids. V lost 3 bases to trimming and J lost 8 bases, with 9 bases between them. Germline-derived CDR1 and CDR2 are SGHRS and YFSETQ. CDR3 in DNA: TGCGCCAGCAGCTCCTTGCCAGATTCACCCCTCCACTTT. It is translated as CASSSLPDSPLHF. Using reference TRBV5-1 and TRBJ1-6 for the parts outside the CDR3, the full variable domain is KAGVTQTPRYLIKTRGQQVTLSCSPISGHRSVSWYQQTPGQGLQFLFEYFSETQRNKGNFPGRFSGRQFSNSRSEMNVSTLELGDSALYLCASSSLPDSPLHFGNGTRLTVT.

About this clone itself: One junction end disagrees with the germline gene, perhaps due to a read error. V gene TRBV5-4 combines with J gene TRBJ2-5; D is possibly TRBD1 (6 bases). This CDR3 is 14 amino acids long. CDR1 and CDR2 (germline): SGHNT, YYREEE (reference sequence). CDR3 protein: CASSLAGVRETQYF. The DNA of the CDR3 is TGTGCCAGCAGTTTGGCAGGGGTACGAGAGACCCAGTACTTC.

This clone occurred once. The rearrangement joins TRBV15 to TRBJ1-5, with a weak D call TRBD1 (6 bases). Trimming took off 5 bases at V and 7 bases at J, with 9 bases between the two ends. Germline V CDR1 and CDR2: LNHNV, YYDKDF (reference sequence). The CDR3 contains 12 residues. Here the CDR3 DNA reads TGTGCCACCAGCCGACAGGCCCAGCCCCAGCATTTT. Its translation: CATSRQAQPQHF.

This clone occurred once. The chain recombines TRBV27 with TRBJ2-7; 9 bases agree with TRBD2. The length of the CDR3 is 14 residues. The V segment lost 5 bases and the J segment 6 bases; nucleotides outside the gene matches: 8. Per the germline V gene, CDR1 is MNHEY and CDR2 is SMNVEV (reference sequence). The CDR3 sequence: CASSGRTSGSEQYF. The CDR3 DNA is TGTGCCAGCAGTGGCCGTACTAGCGGGTCCGAGCAGTACTTC.

In its sample, this clone was seen a few times. J is TRBJ1-5 and V is TRBV5-6; 9 nucleotides agree with TRBD1. The germline CDR1 and CDR2 sequences are SGHDT and YYEEEE. The V gene end was trimmed by 0 bases and the J gene end by 5 bases; junction bases not matched to a gene: 3. The CDR3 spans 15 residues. The CDR3 here is CASSLGDRAYQPQHF. The CDR3 nucleotides are TGTGCCAGCAGCTTGGGGGACAGGGCCTATCAGCCCCAGCATTTT.

The V and J genes are TRBV28 and TRBJ1-1, with D uncertain. The V and J ends lost 7 bases and 3 bases respectively, with 12 bases between them. Germline CDR1 reads MDHEN; CDR2 reads SYDVKM. The CDR3 length is 13 residues. CDR3 residues: CASIRGGDTEAFF. CDR3 DNA: TGTGCCAGCATTCGGGGAGGAGACACTGAAGCTTTCTTT.